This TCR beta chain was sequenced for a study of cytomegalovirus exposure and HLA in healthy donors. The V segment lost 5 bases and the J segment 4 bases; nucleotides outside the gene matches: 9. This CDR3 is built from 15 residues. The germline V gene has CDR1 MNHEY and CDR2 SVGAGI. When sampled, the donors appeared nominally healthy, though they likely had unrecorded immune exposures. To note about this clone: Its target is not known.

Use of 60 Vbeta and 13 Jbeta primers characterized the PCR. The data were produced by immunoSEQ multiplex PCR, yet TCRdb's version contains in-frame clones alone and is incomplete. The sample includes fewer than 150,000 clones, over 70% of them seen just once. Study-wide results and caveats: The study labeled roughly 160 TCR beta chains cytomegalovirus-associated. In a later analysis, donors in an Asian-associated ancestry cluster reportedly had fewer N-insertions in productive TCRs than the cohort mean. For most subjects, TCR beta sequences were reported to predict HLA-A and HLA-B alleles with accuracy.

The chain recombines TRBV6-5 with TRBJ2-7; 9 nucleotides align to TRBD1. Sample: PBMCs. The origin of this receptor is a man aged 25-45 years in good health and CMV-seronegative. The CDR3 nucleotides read TGTGCCAGCAGTCAGACGGGACAGGGCACATACGAGCAGTACTTC. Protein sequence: CASSQTGQGTYEQYF.